This paragraph covers one T cell receptor beta chain sequence. Antigen: not known. The data were taken from a study of T cell repertoires in cytomegalovirus infection. Whole-study context: Evidence of both CMV infection and a matching HLA type came from public TCR beta signatures. Study outcomes and limitations: The study found HLA-C-restricted CMV-specific TCR beta clonotypes dominating the ex vivo response.

The germline V gene encodes CDR1 MGHRA and CDR2 YSYEKL. CDR3 length: 17 residues. Trimming took off 4 bases at V and 2 bases at J, with 18 bases between the two ends. Via MiXCR, TCRdb re-called the reads, giving one row per CDR3 protein. The sample records more than 85,000 distinct CDR3 sequences, approximately 16% being singletons. This receptor was identified in a human donor in good health (CMV status not recorded). Some clones in this sample may be carry-over from other donors' samples. The sample was PBMCs. V usage is TRBV4-1 and J usage is TRBJ1-3, with D possibly TRBD1 on 5 matching bases. The CDR3 loop is CASSPGQGVSTGNTIYF. DNA of the CDR3: TGCGCCAGCAGCCCTGGGCAGGGTGTCAGTACTGGAAACACCATATATTTT.